This passage covers 24 T cell receptor beta chains from one sample sequenced in a study of OX40 agonist ivuxolimab in advanced cancers. The method was immunoSEQ multiplex PCR; TCRdb's version includes in-frame clones alone and lacks a portion of them. The sample lists tens of thousands of clones, under 80% occurring once. Sequenced material: CD4+ or CD8+ T cells sorted from blood, taken in a trial of the OX40 agonist ivuxolimab. The receptor source for this set is an adult with an advanced solid tumor such as melanoma, head and neck, liver or kidney cancer.

The chain links TRBV6-1 to TRBJ1-2; a weak D match, TRBD1 (5 bases). Between the trimmed V and J ends, which lost 2 bases and 4 bases, there was a span of 11 bases. This CDR3 is 14 amino acids long. Germline V gene data show CDR1 as MNHNS and CDR2 as SASEGT. The CDR3 sequence: CASSEQGPGYGYTF. CDR3 nucleotides: TGTGCCAGCAGTGAACAGGGTCCGGGCTATGGCTACACCTTC.

The genes are TRBV11-1 and TRBJ2-7; D might be TRBD2 (6 bases). Germline V gives CDR1 SGHAT, CDR2 FQDESV (reference sequence). This CDR3 has 16 residues. Trimming stripped 5 bases from V and 0 bases from J, with 17 bases between. CDR3 protein: CASSRTAGTYSYEQYF. Written as DNA, the CDR3 is TGTGCCAGCAGCCGCACCGCCGGGACTTACTCCTACGAGCAGTACTTC.

V usage is TRBV6-5 and J usage is TRBJ1-2, with no clear D. V lost 10 bases to trimming and J lost 4 bases, with 13 bases between them. Germline CDR1 is MNHEY and CDR2 is SVGAGI. The CDR3 covers 12 residues. The CDR3 is CATSEKSYGYTF. The CDR3 DNA reads as TGTGCCACATCCGAAAAGAGCTATGGCTACACCTTC.

This clone was counted only a few times. At the DNA level, this CDR3 is encoded by other sequences in the same sample as well. The chain employs TRBV19 and TRBJ1-5; D is ambiguous. V was pared by 3 bases and J by 7 bases, with 13 bases between. The CDR3 extends over 14 amino acids. Germline V gives CDR1 LNHDA, CDR2 SQIVND (reference sequence). CDR3: CASSIDLQGQPQHF. The DNA of the CDR3 is TGTGCCAGTAGTATCGACCTCCAAGGACAGCCCCAGCATTTT.

V and J are TRBV11-3 and TRBJ2-5, with 7 bases identical to TRBD1. Germline CDR1 is SGHNT and CDR2 is YENEEA. There are 16 residues in the CDR3. Trimming at V came to 2 bases and at J to 5 bases, leaving 11 bases not matched to a gene. The CDR3 DNA reads TGTGCCAGCAGCTTACGACAGACAGGGTCAACGGAGACCCAGTACTTC. This codes for CASSLRQTGSTETQYF.

The chain combines TRBV6-5 with TRBJ1-5; tentatively, D is TRBD1 (6 bases). CDR1 MNHEY and CDR2 SVGAGI come from the germline V gene. The length of the CDR3 is 15 residues. The V and J ends lost 5 bases and 5 bases respectively, with 16 bases between them. The CDR3 sequence: CASSTDNTGHQPQHF. CDR3 bases: TGTGCCAGCAGTACCGACAACACAGGGCATCAGCCCCAGCATTTT.

The chain recombines TRBV27 with TRBJ2-1; 11 positions match TRBD2. The CDR3 has 18 residues. The germline CDR1 and CDR2 sequences are MNHEY and SMNVEV (reference sequence). J was trimmed by 2 bases and V by 6 bases; bases with no gene match: 12. In nucleotides, the CDR3 is TGTGCCAGCAGCTCTCTAATTAGCGGGGGGGCCCCCTACAATGAGCAGTTCTTC. Residues: CASSSLISGGAPYNEQFF.

This clone has only a few counts. This sequence joins TRBV2 and TRBJ2-5, with D uncertain. This CDR3 region has 11 residues. Between the trimmed V and J ends, which lost 5 bases and 4 bases, there was a span of 5 bases. Germline values: CDR1 SNHLY, CDR2 FYNNEI. The CDR3 here is CASSRRETQYF. For the CDR3, the DNA is TGTGCCAGCAGTAGGAGAGAGACCCAGTACTTC.

This clone was counted between two and nine times. The chain combines TRBV7-2 with TRBJ2-1; TRBD2 agrees at 12 bases. CDR1 and CDR2 (germline): SGHTA, FQGNSA. J was trimmed by 7 bases and V by 1 base; bases with no gene match: 5. The CDR3 is made up of 16 amino acids. CDR3 sequence: CASSLGLAGGWNEQFF. The CDR3 coding sequence is TGTGCCAGCAGCTTAGGTCTAGCGGGGGGGTGGAATGAGCAGTTCTTC.

The chain combines TRBV10-1 with TRBJ1-1; D might be TRBD1 (6 bases). The V end lost 5 bases, the J end lost 7 bases, and 14 bases lay between the germline ends. This CDR3 spans 13 amino acids. Germline CDR1 reads WNHNN; CDR2 reads SYGVQD (reference sequence). The CDR3 sequence: CASSTGTSNEAFF. The CDR3 nucleotides read TGCGCCAGCAGTACCGGGACAAGTAATGAAGCTTTCTTT.

V gene TRBV6-1 combines with J gene TRBJ2-7, with D maybe TRBD1 (6 bases). Germline CDR1 and CDR2: MNHNS and SASEGT. V lost 6 bases, J lost 0 bases, and 15 bases lay in between. The CDR3 has 15 amino acids. The CDR3 spells CASSSPGQSSYEQYF. CDR3 in DNA: TGTGCCAGCAGCTCCCCCGGACAGAGCTCCTACGAGCAGTACTTC.

V is TRBV12-5 and J is TRBJ1-1; D possibly corresponds to TRBD1 (6 bases). The CDR3 runs to 14 residues. V was clipped by 1 base and J by 5 bases, with 11 bases between them. Germline lookup yields CDR1 LGHNT and CDR2 FRNRAP. DNA of the CDR3: TGTGCTAGTGGTTTGGAGGGGAGGGGGACTGAAGCTTTCTTT. Residues: CASGLEGRGTEAFF.

This clone was counted only a few times. The chain carries TRBV11-2 and TRBJ2-5; no clear D gene. Germline V gives CDR1 SGHAT, CDR2 FQNNGV. Trimming took off 3 bases at V and 3 bases at J, with 8 bases between the two ends. CDR3 length: 13 amino acids. The CDR3 loop is CASSFTVKETQYF. CDR3 DNA: TGTGCCAGCAGCTTTACGGTGAAAGAGACCCAGTACTTC.

The chain has TRBV6-1 and TRBJ2-7; D uncertain. CDR1 and CDR2 from the germline V gene are MNHNS and SASEGT. Trimming removed 5 bases at V and 3 bases at J, with 8 bases between. The CDR3 runs 12 residues. CDR3 bases: TGTGCCAGCAGTACAAGGGACTACGAGCAGTACTTC. Translated: CASSTRDYEQYF.

This chain connects TRBV5-1 to TRBJ1-1; 10 bases fit TRBD1. This CDR3 has 15 amino acids. The V gene end was trimmed by 4 bases and the J gene end by 6 bases; junction bases not matched to a gene: 9. Germline-derived CDR1 and CDR2 are SGHRS and YFSETQ. The CDR3 coding sequence is TGCGCCAGCAGCGATCCGGGACAGGGGATCGCTGAAGCTTTCTTT. As protein: CASSDPGQGIAEAFF. The variable domain in full, with the rest retrieved from reference TRBV5-1 and TRBJ1-1, is KAGVTQTPRYLIKTRGQQVTLSCSPISGHRSVSWYQQTPGQGLQFLFEYFSETQRNKGNFPGRFSGRQFSNSRSEMNVSTLELGDSALYLCASSDPGQGIAEAFFGQGTRLTVV.

This chain links TRBV29-1 with TRBJ1-5, with a weak D call TRBD1 (6 bases). The CDR3 consists of 15 residues. The V end lost 6 bases, the J end lost 4 bases, and 19 bases lay between the germline ends. CDR1 is SQVTM, CDR2 ANQGSEA, per germline. The CDR3 sequence: CSVLVGQTGNQPQHF. CDR3 DNA: TGCAGCGTACTGGTGGGCCAGACAGGTAATCAGCCCCAGCATTTT.

This chain uses TRBV7-8 with TRBJ2-5; 11 nucleotides line up with TRBD2. Per germline, CDR1 SGHVS and CDR2 FQNEAQ. The V gene end was trimmed by 0 bases and the J gene end by 1 base; junction bases not matched to a gene: 1. This CDR3 is built from 16 residues. CDR3 amino acids: CASSLALAGGQETQYF. In nucleotides, the CDR3 is TGTGCCAGCAGCTTAGCGCTAGCGGGGGGCCAAGAGACCCAGTACTTC.

V gene TRBV4-1 combines with J gene TRBJ1-2, with TRBD1 as a possible D gene (5 bases). This CDR3 contains 16 residues. Germline CDR1 is MGHRA and CDR2 is YSYEKL. The V end was cut by 4 bases, the J end by 4 bases, with 19 bases between. CDR3: CASSREDSRVIYGYTF. For the CDR3, the DNA is TGCGCCAGCAGCCGCGAGGATTCCAGGGTTATCTATGGCTACACCTTC.

The V gene is TRBV11-2, the J gene TRBJ2-5; D might be TRBD1 (5 bases). Between the trimmed V and J ends, which lost 4 bases and 2 bases, there was a span of 14 bases. CDR3 length equals 15 residues. From germline, CDR1 is SGHAT and CDR2 FQNNGV. The CDR3 protein is CASSSNWGSQETQYF. DNA of the CDR3: TGTGCCAGCAGCTCAAATTGGGGCAGTCAAGAGACCCAGTACTTC.

This sequence joins TRBV7-2 and TRBJ2-7, with 7 nucleotides matching TRBD1. This CDR3 is built from 15 residues. With 5 bases clipped from V and 4 bases from J, the junction kept 11 bases outside the gene matches. Germline V gives CDR1 SGHTA, CDR2 FQGNSA. The CDR3 sequence: CASSLVGGVWYEQYF. The CDR3 coding sequence is TGTGCCAGCAGCCTCGTAGGGGGCGTTTGGTACGAGCAGTACTTC.

This clone was seen more than once but under ten times. The CDR3 coding sequence is TGTGCCAGCAGCTTAGGGAACTCCTACGAGCAGTACTTC. Its translation: CASSLGNSYEQYF. The J gene is TRBJ2-7, the V gene TRBV11-2; no definite D call. The CDR3 runs 13 residues. Germline values: CDR1 SGHAT, CDR2 FQNNGV. V was pared by 1 base and J by 0 bases, with 4 bases between.

A few counts support this clone. CDR3 in amino acids: CASSLGGQGRETQYF. The DNA of the CDR3 is TGTGCCAGCAGCTTAGGTGGTCAGGGACGAGAGACCCAGTACTTC. The chain joins TRBV11-3 to TRBJ2-5; either TRBD1 or TRBD2 may supply D (5 bases each). CDR3 size: 15 residues. Germline V gene data show CDR1 as SGHNT and CDR2 as YENEEA. The ends were cut back, 1 base at V and 4 bases at J, with 13 bases in the middle.

V is TRBV7-3 and J is TRBJ2-3, with D perhaps matching TRBD1 (6 bases). Germline assignment: CDR1 SGHTA and CDR2 FQGTGA. V was cut by 5 bases and J by 5 bases, with 23 bases left in between. The CDR3 runs 17 residues. CDR3 DNA: TGTGCCAGCAGCCCACACCTACAGGGATCCCTTGAAGATACGCAGTATTTT. Protein: CASSPHLQGSLEDTQYF.

This chain uses TRBV5-4 with TRBJ2-7; 13 bases agree with TRBD2. V trimming: 5 bases; J trimming: 2 bases; junction bases outside the gene matches: 4. Germline loops: CDR1 SGHNT, CDR2 YYREEE (reference sequence). CDR3 length: 15 amino acids. CDR3 loop: CASSSTSGGAYEQYF. The CDR3 DNA reads TGTGCCAGCAGTTCCACTAGCGGGGGGGCCTACGAGCAGTACTTC.